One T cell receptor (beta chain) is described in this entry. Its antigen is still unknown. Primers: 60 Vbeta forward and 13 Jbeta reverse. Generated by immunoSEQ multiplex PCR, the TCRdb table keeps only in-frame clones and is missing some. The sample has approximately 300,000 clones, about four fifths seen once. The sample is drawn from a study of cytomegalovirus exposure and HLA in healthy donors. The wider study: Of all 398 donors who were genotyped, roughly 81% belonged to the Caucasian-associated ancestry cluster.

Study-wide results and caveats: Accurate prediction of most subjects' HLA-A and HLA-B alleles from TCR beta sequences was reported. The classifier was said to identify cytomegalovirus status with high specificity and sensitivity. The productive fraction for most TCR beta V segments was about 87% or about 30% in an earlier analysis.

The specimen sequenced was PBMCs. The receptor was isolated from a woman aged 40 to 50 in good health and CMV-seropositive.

The CDR3 region has the DNA TGTGCCAGCAGCCTAGGGACAGGAGGAGCCTACGAGCAGTACTTC. It yields the protein CASSLGTGGAYEQYF. This chain connects TRBV7-2 to TRBJ2-7, with 8 bases lining up with TRBD1. V was pared by 5 bases and J by 2 bases, with 8 bases of the junction left unmatched. CDR3 size: 15 residues. The germline CDR1 and CDR2 sequences are SGHTA and FQGNSA.